The TCR beta chain described here comes from a study of blood T cell repertoires in COVID-19 (dated by TCRdb to 2018 to 2020). Background on the whole study: Samples from collaborators originated in the United States, Italy and Spain and spanned both the acute and convalescent phases of COVID-19. The repertoires were made available in a free public database intended to serve as a resource for research on the immune response to SARS-CoV-2. The samples were drawn from the first 160 participants of the ongoing ImmuneRACE study and from 1,254 subjects provided by 6 global collaborators. Where available, HLA class I and class II types were taken from metadata supplied by the sample provider and were not determined by assay-based typing. Deeply sampled blood TCRbeta repertoires from subjects exposed to, actively infected with, or recovered from COVID-19 were included in the dataset. The material from the prospective study consisted of cDNA or gDNA derived from T cells, B-cell-depleted T cells, or PBMCs. A de-identified subject ID, COVID-19 status, age in years and sex were almost always included in the sample metadata. Summary of the overall study and its limitations: The quantity of clinical and demographic metadata differed by source and by participant and was supplied without curation.

TCRbeta CDR3 regions were amplified from genomic DNA by means of the immunoSEQ Assay, a bias-controlled multiplex PCR. As for the original processing: Within the assay, amplification of reference gene primers was used to estimate how many nucleated cells each sample contained. To quantify the absolute abundance of each unique TCRbeta CDR3 rearrangement, sequence reads were collapsed and filtered. For each sample, productive Simpson clonality was calculated by taking the square root of Simpson's diversity index across productive rearrangements. In its TCRdb copy, this immuneACCESS table keeps in-frame sequences only and misses some clones. Where compared with another copy, unresolved V genes explain less than half of these, and the others have no known cause. The D gene and trimming were derived from the DNA, and the V and J assignments and clone size from that table. Counted in this sample were 100,000 or so clones; roughly 92% of them appeared once. In total, the top ten clones hold under 7.5% of the sample.

Each collaborating institution followed its own protocols to collect whole blood in K2EDTA tubes. Collaborator samples were shipped for TCRbeta analysis as frozen whole blood, isolated PBMCs, or DNA extracted from either sample type. The germline V gene encodes CDR1 SGHKS and CDR2 YYEKEE (reference sequence). Taken from cysteine to phenylalanine, the CDR3 has 15 residues. Just CDR3 DNA is preserved here, 45 bases in frame from base 1. Clipping removes 0 bases from V and 7 bases from J, with 8 as the unmatched junction base count. In this sample, this clone turned up once. Its antigen has not been determined. No qualities accompany the bases; no much larger clone lies one base away.

Sequencing used peripheral blood. This TCR was sampled from a man between 65 and 85 years old with acute or convalescent COVID-19. The rearrangement joined TRBV5-5 to TRBJ1-2; 8 of the junction bases match TRBD1. The CDR3 is CASSLVWTGSSGYTF. The bases are TGTGCCAGCAGCTTGGTTTGGACAGGGAGTAGTGGCTACACCTTC. When the CDR3 is completed using the reference TRBV5-5 and TRBJ1-2 genes on either side, the full variable domain is DAGVTQSPTHLIKTRGQQVTLRCSPISGHKSVSWYQQVLGQGPQFIFQYYEKEERGRGNFPDRFSARQFPNYSSELNVNALLLGDSALYLCASSLVWTGSSGYTFGSGTRLTVV.